This T cell receptor beta chain was profiled in a study of T cells in Graves' hyperthyroidism and ophthalmopathy. CDR1 is DFQATT, CDR2 SNEGSKA, per germline (reference sequence). Deletions cut 1 base from V and 4 bases from J, with 10 bases between. The CDR3 has 13 residues. Many counts were recorded for this clonotype. TCR beta CDR3 sequences were amplified from RNA transcripts. The HTBI primer set drove a first-round RT-PCR of the TCR CDR3. TCRdb reprocessed the multiplex PCR reads via MiXCR and lists one record per CDR3 protein. In the table there are about 250,000 distinct CDR3 sequences, approximately 23% of which are singletons.

The sequence derives from a woman in her thirties or forties with Graves' ophthalmopathy. Sequencing was carried out using blood. V is TRBV20-1 and J is TRBJ2-5; a possible D gene is TRBD1 (6 bases). In DNA, the CDR3 is TGCAGTGCTAGAGGGCAGGGGATAGAGACCCAGTACTTC. This translates into CSARGQGIETQYF.